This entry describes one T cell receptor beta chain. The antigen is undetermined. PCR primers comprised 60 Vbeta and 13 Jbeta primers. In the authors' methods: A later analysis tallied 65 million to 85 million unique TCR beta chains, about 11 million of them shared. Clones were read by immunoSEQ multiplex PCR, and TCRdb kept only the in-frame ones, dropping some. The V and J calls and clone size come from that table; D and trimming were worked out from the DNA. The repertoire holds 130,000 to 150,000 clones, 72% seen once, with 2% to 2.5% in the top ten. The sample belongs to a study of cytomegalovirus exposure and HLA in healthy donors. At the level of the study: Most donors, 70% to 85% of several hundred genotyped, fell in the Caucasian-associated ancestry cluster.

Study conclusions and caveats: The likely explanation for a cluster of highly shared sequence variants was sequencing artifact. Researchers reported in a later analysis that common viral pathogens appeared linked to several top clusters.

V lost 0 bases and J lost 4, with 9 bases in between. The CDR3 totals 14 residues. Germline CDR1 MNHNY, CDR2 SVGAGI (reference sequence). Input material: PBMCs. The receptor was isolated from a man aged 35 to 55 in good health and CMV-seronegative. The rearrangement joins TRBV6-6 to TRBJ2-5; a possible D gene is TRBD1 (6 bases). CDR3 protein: CASSYSEGGETQYF. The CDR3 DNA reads TGTGCCAGCAGTTACTCGGAAGGGGGAGAGACCCAGTACTTC.